These T cell receptor beta chains were read from a single sample in a study of CD8 T cells in Susac syndrome. In TCRdb, the immunoSEQ multiplex PCR reads were re-called with MiXCR into one record per CDR3 protein. The sample yields roughly 400,000 distinct CDR3 sequences, more than 80% seen once. The sample consisted of CD8+ T cells from PBMCs. Receptors originate from a human donor with multiple sclerosis. The CDR3 runs from the conserved cysteine through the conserved F or W. Each record gives: clone size, J gene, V gene, D gene, CDR3 protein, CDR3 DNA. D genes are given only for firm matches. Only part of the rows carry a size: once, few, many, or a class if the clone is expanded.

size: .; J: TRBJ2-2; V: TRBV25-1; D: .; CDR3: CASNTGYGELFF; DNA: TGTGCCAGCAACACAGGGTACGGGGAGCTGTTTTTT
size: .; J: TRBJ1-6; V: TRBV6-6; D: .; CDR3: CASREMGTNSPLHF; DNA: TGTGCCAGCAGGGAGATGGGGACTAATTCACCCCTCCACTTT
size: few; J: TRBJ2-1; V: TRBV12-3/TRBV12-4; D: .; CDR3: CASSLSPEQFF; DNA: TGTGCCAGCAGTTTATCCCCCGAGCAGTTCTTC
size: .; J: TRBJ2-3; V: TRBV19; D: .; CDR3: CASSIQSTDTQYF; DNA: TGTGCCAGTAGTATTCAGAGCACAGATACGCAGTATTTT
size: .; J: TRBJ1-1; V: TRBV6-1; D: .; CDR3: CASWLMGGDTEAFF; DNA: TGTGCCAGCTGGCTCATGGGGGGCGACACTGAAGCTTTCTTT
size: .; J: TRBJ2-7; V: TRBV20-1; D: TRBD1; CDR3: CSAKGQAYYEQYF; DNA: TGCAGTGCCAAGGGACAGGCGTACTACGAGCAGTACTTC
size: once; J: TRBJ2-1; V: TRBV29-1; D: .; CDR3: CSVEGIHSYNEQFF; DNA: TGCAGCGTTGAGGGCATACACTCCTACAATGAGCAGTTCTTC
size: .; J: TRBJ2-7; V: TRBV6-1; D: .; CDR3: CASSSVETYEQYF; DNA: TGTGCCAGCAGTTCGGTAGAAACCTACGAGCAGTACTTC
size: .; J: TRBJ2-7; V: TRBV5-1; D: TRBD1; CDR3: CASSLGWGQGYEQYF; DNA: TGCGCCAGCAGCTTGGGGTGGGGACAGGGCTACGAGCAGTACTTC
size: once; J: TRBJ1-1; V: TRBV30; D: .; CDR3: CAWGGGLEAFF; DNA: TGTGCCTGGGGGGGCGGTCTTGAAGCTTTCTTT
size: once; J: TRBJ2-1; V: TRBV11-2; D: TRBD2; CDR3: CASSLNWEGRNEQFF; DNA: TGTGCCAGCAGCTTAAATTGGGAGGGGAGGAATGAGCAGTTCTTC
size: .; J: TRBJ2-7; V: TRBV5-1; D: .; CDR3: CASSLGTEDYEQYF; DNA: TGCGCCAGCAGCTTGGGGACCGAAGACTACGAGCAGTACTTC
size: .; J: TRBJ2-1; V: TRBV20-1; D: TRBD2; CDR3: CSAGLAGGPNEQFF; DNA: TGCAGTGCGGGACTAGCGGGAGGGCCAAATGAGCAGTTCTTC
size: .; J: TRBJ2-1; V: TRBV20-1; D: .; CDR3: CSAIPETSTNEQFF; DNA: TGCAGTGCTATTCCCGAGACTAGTACCAATGAGCAGTTCTTC
size: once; J: TRBJ2-3; V: TRBV27; D: .; CDR3: CASSFFGTDTQYF; DNA: TGTGCCAGCAGTTTTTTTGGCACAGATACGCAGTATTTT
size: few; J: TRBJ2-7; V: TRBV27; D: TRBD1; CDR3: CASRDSYEQYF; DNA: TGTGCCAGTCGGGACAGCTACGAGCAGTACTTC
size: .; J: TRBJ2-1; V: TRBV7-9; D: .; CDR3: CASSFASNEQFF; DNA: TGTGCCAGCAGCTTCGCTTCGAATGAGCAGTTCTTC
size: few; J: TRBJ1-2; V: TRBV4-1; D: TRBD1; CDR3: CASSQGDYGYTF; DNA: TGTGCCAGCAGCCAGGGGGACTATGGCTACACCTTC
size: .; J: TRBJ2-7; V: TRBV11-2; D: .; CDR3: CASSLDFLGPPYEQYF; DNA: TGTGCCAGCAGCTTAGATTTCTTAGGTCCCCCTTACGAGCAGTACTTC
size: .; J: TRBJ2-1; V: TRBV2; D: .; CDR3: CASRGTLAEEFF; DNA: TGTGCCAGCAGGGGGACATTAGCGGAGGAGTTCTTC
size: few; J: TRBJ2-7; V: TRBV7-9; D: .; CDR3: CASSLGQYEQYF; DNA: TGTGCCAGCAGCTTGGGCCAGTACGAGCAGTACTTC
size: .; J: TRBJ2-1; V: TRBV12-3/TRBV12-4; D: .; CDR3: CASSLEVSSYNEQFF; DNA: TGTGCCAGCAGTTTGGAGGTGAGCTCCTACAATGAGCAGTTCTTC
size: .; J: TRBJ2-5; V: TRBV4-1; D: TRBD1; CDR3: CASSQEPLGTGEETQYF; DNA: TGCGCCAGCAGCCAAGAACCACTCGGGACAGGGGAAGAGACCCAGTACTTC
size: .; J: TRBJ2-3; V: TRBV4-1; D: TRBD2; CDR3: CASRGVGLAGGDTQYF; DNA: TGCGCCAGCAGGGGTGTAGGACTAGCGGGGGGGGACACGCAGTATTTT
size: .; J: TRBJ2-1; V: TRBV5-1; D: .; CDR3: CASLRAEGDNEQFF; DNA: TGCGCCAGCTTGCGGGCGGAGGGCGACAATGAGCAGTTCTTC
size: .; J: TRBJ2-5; V: TRBV2; D: TRBD1; CDR3: CASSAGPQGALETQYF; DNA: TGTGCCAGCAGTGCGGGCCCACAGGGGGCCTTGGAGACCCAGTACTTC
size: once; J: TRBJ2-7; V: TRBV19; D: TRBD2; CDR3: CASSMGTSGTYEQYF; DNA: TGTGCCAGTAGTATGGGAACTAGCGGGACCTACGAGCAGTACTTC
size: .; J: TRBJ2-1; V: TRBV15; D: TRBD2; CDR3: CATSRDESSGRFFGYEQFF; DNA: TGTGCCACCAGCAGAGATGAGTCTAGCGGGAGATTTTTTGGTTATGAGCAGTTCTTC
size: once; J: TRBJ2-1; V: TRBV18; D: .; CDR3: CASSPRYERRDEQFF; DNA: TGTGCCAGCTCACCCAGATATGAGAGAAGGGATGAGCAGTTCTTC
size: .; J: TRBJ2-3; V: TRBV27; D: .; CDR3: CASKVIPGANTDTQYF; DNA: TGTGCCAGCAAAGTAATCCCGGGGGCGAACACAGATACGCAGTATTTT
size: .; J: TRBJ2-7; V: TRBV27; D: .; CDR3: CASSPGRGSYEQYF; DNA: TGTGCCAGCAGTCCAGGTAGAGGGTCCTACGAGCAGTACTTC
size: .; J: TRBJ2-1; V: TRBV18; D: TRBD1; CDR3: CASSPPGQSPYNEQFF; DNA: TGTGCCAGCTCACCTCCGGGACAGAGTCCCTACAATGAGCAGTTCTTC
size: .; J: TRBJ2-7; V: TRBV20-1; D: .; CDR3: CSAQTGNDYEQYF; DNA: TGCAGTGCCCAGACAGGCAACGACTACGAGCAGTACTTC
size: .; J: TRBJ2-1; V: TRBV28; D: .; CDR3: CASSNRGLEVYNEQFF; DNA: TGTGCCAGCAGTAACCGGGGCCTAGAGGTCTACAATGAGCAGTTCTTC
size: .; J: TRBJ2-2; V: TRBV29-1; D: TRBD1; CDR3: CSVTLPDRVYGTGELFF; DNA: TGCAGCGTTACTCTCCCGGACAGGGTATATGGAACCGGGGAGCTGTTTTTT
size: .; J: TRBJ2-1; V: TRBV9; D: .; CDR3: CASSVEGEPYNEQFF; DNA: TGTGCCAGCAGCGTAGAGGGAGAGCCATACAATGAGCAGTTCTTC
size: .; J: TRBJ1-3; V: TRBV10-3; D: .; CDR3: CAISESTTYSGNTIYF; DNA: TGTGCCATCAGTGAGTCAACAACTTACTCTGGAAACACCATATATTTT
size: .; J: TRBJ1-1; V: TRBV12-5; D: .; CDR3: CASGLVVGGDTEAFF; DNA: TGTGCTAGTGGTTTGGTAGTGGGGGGGGACACTGAAGCTTTCTTT
size: .; J: TRBJ1-5; V: TRBV5-1; D: .; CDR3: CASSFELGNPQHF; DNA: TGCGCCAGCAGCTTCGAACTCGGCAACCCCCAGCATTTT
size: once; J: TRBJ2-7; V: TRBV4-1; D: .; CDR3: CASSQTPGQAYEQYF; DNA: TGCGCCAGCAGCCAAACCCCGGGACAAGCCTACGAGCAGTACTTC
size: .; J: TRBJ1-1; V: TRBV5-1; D: TRBD1; CDR3: CASEPGGGITEAFF; DNA: TGCGCCAGCGAACCAGGGGGCGGAATCACTGAAGCTTTCTTT
size: .; J: TRBJ2-1; V: TRBV6-8; D: TRBD2; CDR3: CASSYGPSGSSEEQFF; DNA: TGTGCCAGCAGTTACGGCCCTAGCGGAAGTTCCGAAGAGCAGTTCTTC
size: .; J: TRBJ2-1; V: TRBV7-2; D: TRBD1; CDR3: CASSLGQGAVEQFF; DNA: TGTGCCAGCAGCCTAGGACAGGGGGCTGTTGAGCAGTTCTTC
size: .; J: TRBJ2-1; V: TRBV5-6; D: .; CDR3: CASSLARNEQSF; DNA: TGTGCCAGCAGCTTGGCGAGGAATGAGCAGTCCTTC
size: .; J: TRBJ1-5; V: TRBV20-1; D: .; CDR3: CSARIAGALSNQPQHF; DNA: TGCAGTGCTAGAATCGCAGGGGCCCTTAGCAATCAGCCCCAGCATTTT
size: .; J: TRBJ1-6; V: TRBV6-5; D: .; CDR3: CASSYSDPGPSSYNSPLHF; DNA: TGTGCCAGCAGTTACTCTGACCCAGGACCGAGCTCCTATAATTCACCCCTCCACTTT
size: .; J: TRBJ2-3; V: TRBV10-3; D: TRBD2; CDR3: CAISGTSGDLTDTQYF; DNA: TGTGCCATCAGTGGGACTAGCGGGGACCTCACAGATACGCAGTATTTT
size: .; J: TRBJ1-1; V: TRBV28; D: .; CDR3: CASSFLATVNTEAFF; DNA: TGTGCCAGCAGTTTTCTCGCGACAGTCAACACTGAAGCTTTCTTT
size: once; J: TRBJ2-3; V: TRBV6-5; D: TRBD2; CDR3: CASSYSPRTSGSLSTDTQYF; DNA: TGTGCCAGCAGTTACTCCCCCCGGACTAGCGGGAGTCTGAGCACAGATACGCAGTATTTT
size: .; J: TRBJ2-1; V: TRBV11-2; D: .; CDR3: CASSLDEGSEQFF; DNA: TGTGCCAGCAGCTTAGATGAGGGGAGTGAGCAGTTCTTC
size: .; J: TRBJ1-1; V: TRBV5-4; D: .; CDR3: CASSLILENTEAFF; DNA: TGTGCCAGCAGCTTGATCTTAGAGAACACTGAAGCTTTCTTT
size: .; J: TRBJ2-4; V: TRBV27; D: .; CDR3: CASSFGAVGNIQYF; DNA: TGTGCCAGCAGTTTCGGGGCGGTCGGAAACATTCAGTACTTC
size: .; J: TRBJ1-5; V: TRBV6-1; D: .; CDR3: CATGSDQPQHF; DNA: TGTGCCACCGGGAGCGATCAGCCCCAGCATTTT
size: .; J: TRBJ2-3; V: TRBV29-1; D: .; CDR3: CSVEGGVNTDTQYF; DNA: TGCAGCGTTGAAGGGGGGGTAAACACAGATACGCAGTATTTT
size: .; J: TRBJ1-2; V: TRBV4-1; D: TRBD1; CDR3: CASSQVLGGAYGYTF; DNA: TGCGCCAGCAGCCAAGTATTAGGGGGCGCCTATGGCTACACCTTC
size: .; J: TRBJ2-1; V: TRBV19; D: .; CDR3: CASTPIATNYNEQFF; DNA: TGTGCCAGTACCCCAATTGCGACAAATTACAATGAGCAGTTCTTC
size: .; J: TRBJ2-1; V: TRBV19; D: .; CDR3: CASSIVEGPHNEQFF; DNA: TGTGCCAGTAGTATAGTGGAAGGGCCACACAATGAGCAGTTCTTC
size: .; J: TRBJ1-1; V: TRBV27; D: TRBD1; CDR3: CASSPAGQGIPGNTEAFF; DNA: TGTGCCAGCAGCCCCGCCGGACAGGGAATCCCTGGTAACACTGAAGCTTTCTTT
size: once; J: TRBJ2-1; V: TRBV30; D: .; CDR3: CAWRSGLPGGLYNEQFF; DNA: TGTGCCTGGAGAAGCGGACTCCCCGGGGGCCTCTACAATGAGCAGTTCTTC
size: few; J: TRBJ2-7; V: TRBV12-3/TRBV12-4; D: TRBD1; CDR3: CASSPRDRPSYEQYF; DNA: TGTGCCAGCAGCCCCCGGGACAGGCCCTCCTACGAGCAGTACTTC